The clone carrying this T cell receptor (beta chain) was detected only once. Its antigen is unknown. The data belong to a study of cytomegalovirus exposure and HLA in healthy donors. Study context: In an earlier analysis, 95 million to 140 million unique TCR beta sequences were found from about 179 million T cells.

Study results and limitations: Later on, an analysis found that several of the most significant clusters appeared to be linked to common viral pathogens, which included parvovirus B19. The investigators catalogued some 150 TCR beta chains as cytomegalovirus-associated.

Amplification used 60 Vbeta primers and 13 Jbeta primers. Profiling relied on immunoSEQ multiplex PCR, and the TCRdb table lists in-frame clones only, not all of them. The table lists under 200,000 clones, around 82% of them singletons. There are 14 residues in the CDR3. The germline CDR1 and CDR2 sequences are MNHNS and SASEGT. Trimming removed 1 base at V and 1 base at J, with 7 bases between. The receptor's source is a boy aged 2 to 10 in good health and CMV-seronegative. The chain uses TRBV6-1 and TRBJ1-1; TRBD1 is a possible D gene (5 bases). Input material: PBMCs. This CDR3 reads CASSEGGGNTEAFF. The DNA for the CDR3 is TGTGCCAGCAGTGAAGGGGGGGGGAACACTGAAGCTTTCTTT.